These 31 T cell receptor beta chains were all obtained from the same sample, sequenced in a study of blood T cells in healthy people across ages. A second PCR, run for about 7 to 11 cycles, used a sample-barcoded 5' primer plus a J-beta primer mix. TCRdb passed the 5' RACE reads through MiXCR, listing each CDR3 protein once. The table records about a million distinct CDR3 sequences, about 53% of them present only once. The sequenced sample was blood. The receptors were gathered from a woman in her fifties or sixties in good health.

This clonotype came up a few times. This chain joins TRBV12-3 or TRBV12-4 and TRBJ2-1; D is possibly TRBD1 (6 bases). Trimming left V 4 bases short and J 10 bases short, with 23 bases between. The CDR3 sequence is 16 residues long. In nucleotides, the CDR3 is TGTGCCAGCAGTTCCTTCAGGGGCGACGCGAGCAGGGAGCAGTTCTTC. This codes for CASSSFRGDASREQFF.

The V gene is TRBV14, the J gene TRBJ2-5; D uncertain. Trimming pared 3 bases from V and 7 bases from J, leaving 12 bases between. The CDR3 loop spans 13 amino acids. The germline V gene has CDR1 SGHDN and CDR2 FVKESK. The CDR3 reads CASSQGTIGTQYF. CDR3 bases: TGTGCCAGCAGCCAGGGCACCATCGGGACCCAGTACTTC.

This clonotype showed up just a few times. The chain uses TRBV14 and TRBJ1-5; TRBD1 is a possible D gene (5 bases). V was trimmed by 4 bases and J by 7 bases, leaving 14 bases between them. The CDR3 runs 14 residues. Germline assignment: CDR1 SGHDN and CDR2 FVKESK. DNA of the CDR3: TGTGCCAGCAGCCGCCTGGGGTGGGGCCAGCCCCAGCATTTT. Its protein is CASSRLGWGQPQHF.

V and J are TRBV27 and TRBJ2-2; 7 nucleotides line up with TRBD2. The ends lost 5 bases at V and 3 bases at J; junction bases unmatched: 12. The germline V gene encodes CDR1 MNHEY and CDR2 SMNVEV (reference sequence). The CDR3 is 17 amino acids. The CDR3 is CASSIPHGAGDTGELFF. The CDR3 DNA is TGTGCCAGCAGTATCCCCCACGGGGCGGGAGACACCGGGGAGCTGTTTTTT.

The chain combines TRBV6-2 or TRBV6-3 with TRBJ1-6; 9 bases agree with TRBD1. CDR3 length: 19 residues. The germline gives CDR1 MNHEY, CDR2 SVGEGT. V lost 0 bases, J lost 2 bases, and 8 bases stayed unmatched. The CDR3 loop is CASSYSRGQGSTYNSPLHF. The CDR3 DNA reads TGTGCCAGCAGTTACTCCCGCGGACAGGGGAGTACCTATAATTCACCCCTCCACTTT.

The rearrangement links TRBV4-1 to TRBJ1-5, with a tentative D call TRBD1 (5 bases). This CDR3 has 17 amino acids. V lost 1 base and J lost 0, with 13 bases in between. Germline assignment: CDR1 MGHRA and CDR2 YSYEKL. CDR3 DNA sequence: TGCGCCAGCAGCCAAGCTTTCGGGGGATATAGCAATCAGCCCCAGCATTTT. It codes for CASSQAFGGYSNQPQHF.

J is TRBJ2-3 and V is TRBV6-2 or TRBV6-3; TRBD2 aligns across 8 bases. CDR3 length: 15 residues. Germline CDR1 MNHEY, CDR2 SVGEGT. J was trimmed by 4 bases and V by 4 bases; bases with no gene match: 7. CDR3 coding DNA: TGTGCCAGCAGTTCGCGAGCGGGAGTGGCAGATACGCAGTATTTT. This codes for CASSSRAGVADTQYF.

This chain joins TRBV2 and TRBJ2-5, with D possibly TRBD2 on 6 matching bases. The CDR3 sequence is 15 residues long. The germline V and J ends were trimmed by 6 bases and 6 bases, with 20 bases remaining between them. Germline values: CDR1 SNHLY, CDR2 FYNNEI. The CDR3 sequence is CASRPFSGVLKTQYF. Written as DNA, the CDR3 is TGTGCCAGCAGGCCCTTTAGCGGAGTGCTGAAGACCCAGTACTTC.

The rearrangement uses TRBV6-6 and TRBJ2-7, with 8 bases lining up with TRBD2. The trim removed 4 bases at V and 6 bases at J, leaving 8 bases unmatched. CDR1 is MNHNY and CDR2 is SVGAGI in the germline V gene (reference sequence). The CDR3 has 14 amino acids. CDR3 protein: CASSLGTRAGEQYF. CDR3 bases: TGTGCCAGCAGTTTAGGGACTAGGGCGGGCGAGCAGTACTTC.

This clonotype has more than one count but fewer than ten. As DNA, the CDR3 is TGTGCCAGCGCTAGCGGAAGCTCCTACAATGAGCAGTTCTTC. As protein: CASASGSSYNEQFF. This rearrangement joins TRBV11-2 to TRBJ2-1, with 7 bases identical to TRBD2. V gave up 8 bases and J gave up 0 bases; unmatched junction bases: 4. CDR1 SGHAT and CDR2 FQNNGV come from the germline V gene. CDR3 size: 14 residues.

This clonotype was picked up a small number of times. The J gene is TRBJ2-5, the V gene TRBV7-2; 8 positions match TRBD2. The CDR3 consists of 14 residues. Trimming took 5 bases from V and 5 from J; bases not matched to a gene: 7. Germline CDR1 SGHTA, CDR2 FQGNSA. The CDR3 DNA follows: TGTGCCAGCAGCCTCCCTAGCGGGTTTGAGACCCAGTACTTC. This codes for CASSLPSGFETQYF.

This clonotype has just a few counts. This may arise from a read error, as a much more abundant clone is one base away. V usage is TRBV7-3 and J usage is TRBJ1-2, with 10 bases identical to TRBD1. The CDR3 is made up of 13 amino acids. Germline CDR1 and CDR2: SGHTA and FQGTGA. Losses at the gene ends were 5 bases for V and 8 bases for J; bases not matched to a gene: 5. DNA of the CDR3: TGTGCCAGCAGCGTAAGGACAGGGGGAGGCTACACCTTC. It translates to CASSVRTGGGYTF.

The table lists this clonotype with a count of one. The gene calls are TRBV24-1 and TRBJ2-1, with D perhaps TRBD1 (5 bases). The CDR3 contains 14 residues. Looked up from germline, CDR1 is KGHDR and CDR2 is SFDVKD. The V end lost 7 bases, the J end lost 4 bases, and 13 bases lay between the germline ends. The CDR3 loop reads CATSPTQGYNEQFF. The CDR3 region has the DNA TGTGCCACCAGCCCCACCCAGGGTTACAATGAGCAGTTCTTC.

CDR3 nucleotides: TGTGCCACCAGCAGAGAGGGCGGGAGCTCCTACAATGAGCAGTTCTTC. Protein: CATSREGGSSYNEQFF. V and J are TRBV15 and TRBJ2-1, with 7 bases fitting TRBD2. The CDR3 spans 16 residues. The V gene's germline CDR1 is LNHNV and CDR2 YYDKDF (reference sequence). The V segment lost 0 bases and the J segment 0 bases; nucleotides outside the gene matches: 2.

The chain has TRBV20-1 and TRBJ2-1; no definite D call. The CDR3 runs to 11 residues. Germline V gene data show CDR1 as DFQATT and CDR2 as SNEGSKA (reference sequence). V lost 5 bases and J lost 4, with 6 bases in between. The DNA of the CDR3 is TGCAGTGCTCCCGGGTACAATGAGCAGTTCTTC. Translating it yields CSAPGYNEQFF.

The chain recombines TRBV20-1 with TRBJ2-7; 7 nucleotides align to TRBD1. Trimming cost V 2 bases and J 7 bases; bases outside gene matches: 20. CDR1 and CDR2 from the germline V gene are DFQATT and SNEGSKA (reference sequence). The CDR3 is 17 residues long. This chain's CDR3 is CSARRQGVYDGYNEQYF. The CDR3 nucleotides read TGCAGTGCTAGACGGCAGGGGGTATACGACGGATACAATGAGCAGTACTTC.

This clonotype came up a few times. The CDR3 reads CSGKGSGETQYF. The CDR3 region has the DNA TGCAGCGGGAAGGGGTCAGGGGAGACCCAGTACTTC. The gene calls are TRBV29-1 and TRBJ2-5; perhaps TRBD1 as D (5 bases). This CDR3 is built from 12 residues. V dropped 7 bases and J dropped 5 bases, with 14 bases sitting between them. Germline V gives CDR1 SQVTM, CDR2 ANQGSEA.

This clonotype occurred a few times. This sequence joins TRBV5-1 and TRBJ2-7; the match to TRBD1 covers 10 bases. Unmatched junction bases numbered 6, after V lost 3 bases and J lost 6 bases. CDR3 length equals 14 residues. Germline loops: CDR1 SGHRS, CDR2 YFSETQ. The CDR3 region is CASSSGQGVVEQYF. As DNA, the CDR3 is TGCGCCAGCAGCTCTGGACAGGGGGTTGTCGAGCAGTACTTC.

This clonotype was detected a few times. The chain carries TRBV7-2 and TRBJ1-1; perhaps TRBD1 as D (5 bases). Trimming pared 7 bases from V and 1 base from J, leaving 19 bases between. From germline, CDR1 is SGHTA and CDR2 FQGNSA. CDR3 length: 16 residues. The CDR3 region is CASTPYGRDGNTEAFF. The CDR3 coding sequence is TGTGCCAGCACCCCCTATGGGAGGGACGGGAACACTGAAGCTTTCTTT.

V gene TRBV4-1 combines with J gene TRBJ2-3; 9 bases are shared with TRBD2. Germline V gene data show CDR1 as MGHRA and CDR2 as YSYEKL. V was pared by 0 bases and J by 5 bases, with 9 bases of the junction left unmatched. The CDR3 spans 17 residues. The CDR3 sequence: CASSQDGSGSALDTQYF. The CDR3 DNA reads TGCGCCAGCAGCCAAGATGGTAGCGGGAGCGCGTTAGATACGCAGTATTTT.

This clonotype was observed a single time. The chain links TRBV7-8 to TRBJ1-2; 7 positions match TRBD1. J was trimmed by 8 bases and V by 0 bases; bases with no gene match: 6. The CDR3 is 14 amino acids. Germline loops: CDR1 SGHVS, CDR2 FQNEAQ. The CDR3 sequence is CASSLARTGIGYTF. Here the CDR3 DNA reads TGTGCCAGCAGCTTAGCAAGGACAGGAATCGGCTACACCTTC.

V is TRBV4-1 and J is TRBJ1-1; unclear D gene. This CDR3 has 16 residues. The V end was cut by 4 bases, the J end by 1 base, with 16 bases between. In germline, CDR1 is MGHRA, CDR2 YSYEKL. The DNA for the CDR3 is TGCGCCAGCAGCCTACCAAGTTCCCGGAGGAACACTGAAGCTTTCTTT. Its protein is CASSLPSSRRNTEAFF.

CDR3 residues: CASSSMTGNEQYF. CDR3 DNA sequence: TGTGCCAGCAGCTCAATGACAGGGAATGAGCAGTACTTC. This sequence joins TRBV7-3 and TRBJ2-7; 7 nucleotides line up with TRBD1. The CDR3 contains 13 residues. Germline loops: CDR1 SGHTA, CDR2 FQGTGA. V trimming: 4 bases; J trimming: 7 bases; junction bases outside the gene matches: 7. Full variable domain (remainder filled in from reference TRBV7-3 and TRBJ2-7): GAGVSQTPSNKVTEKGKYVELRCDPISGHTALYWYRQSLGQGPEFLIYFQGTGAADDSGLPNDRFFAVRPEGSVSTLKIQRTERGDSAVYLCASSSMTGNEQYFGPGTRLTVT.

Regarding this clonotype: Germline and junction disagree at one end, which may indicate a read error. V gene TRBV12-3 or TRBV12-4 combines with J gene TRBJ2-3; 7 nucleotides align to TRBD1. This CDR3 is 15 amino acids long. The CDR3 coding sequence is TGTGCCAGCAGCCGACAGGGCAGAAGCGCAGATGCGCAGTATTTT. Translation gives CASSRQGRSADAQYF.

The V call is TRBV30, the J call TRBJ2-6, with TRBD2 as a possible D gene (5 bases). Germline lookup yields CDR1 GTSNPN and CDR2 SVGIG (reference sequence). The CDR3 runs 17 residues. V was pared by 5 bases and J by 0 bases, with 17 bases between. The CDR3 bases are TGTGCCTGGGATTTACTAGGATTGATCTCTGGGGCCAACGTCCTGACTTTC. It codes for CAWDLLGLISGANVLTF.

The V call is TRBV5-1, the J call TRBJ1-1, with a tentative D call TRBD1 (5 bases). The CDR3 loop spans 14 amino acids. CDR1 is SGHRS and CDR2 is YFSETQ in the germline V gene. Trimming stripped 4 bases from V and 3 bases from J, with 13 bases between. This CDR3 is CASSVRESDTEAFF. CDR3 DNA sequence: TGCGCCAGCAGCGTCAGGGAGAGTGACACTGAAGCTTTCTTT.

A few counts support this clonotype. The rearrangement uses TRBV6-2 or TRBV6-3 and TRBJ2-7; 11 positions agree with TRBD1. With V trimmed by 10 bases and J by 2 bases, 4 bases remained unmatched. CDR1 and CDR2 (germline): MNHEY, SVGEGT. The CDR3 runs to 13 residues. CDR3 nucleotide sequence: TGTGCCACCTCGGACAGGGGGCCCTACGAGCAGTACTTC. Its protein product is CATSDRGPYEQYF.

The gene calls are TRBV4-1 and TRBJ2-6, with 7 bases lining up with TRBD2. This CDR3 is built from 19 residues. The V gene end was trimmed by 4 bases and the J gene end by 0 bases; junction bases not matched to a gene: 12. Germline CDR1 MGHRA, CDR2 YSYEKL. The CDR3 reads CASSRQGLAGLSGANVLTF. The CDR3 DNA sequence: TGCGCCAGCAGCCGGCAGGGCTTAGCGGGTCTCTCTGGGGCCAACGTCCTGACTTTC.

The chain joins TRBV6-6 to TRBJ2-1; no clear D. The CDR3 is 12 amino acids. Trimming removed 6 bases from V and 7 bases from J, with 10 bases in between. The germline V gene has CDR1 MNHNY and CDR2 SVGAGI (reference sequence). The CDR3 DNA sequence: TGTGCCAGCAGCAGAGCCTTAAATGAGCAGTTCTTC. Translating it yields CASSRALNEQFF.

A few counts support this clonotype. The chain couples TRBV15 to TRBJ1-2; D may be TRBD1 (5 bases). Germline values: CDR1 LNHNV, CDR2 YYDKDF (reference sequence). There are 15 residues in the CDR3. The V end was cut by 1 base, the J end by 1 base, with 10 bases between. The CDR3 nucleotides read TGTGCCACCAGCAGAGTCAAAGACAGTAACTATGGCTACACCTTC. This sequence encodes CATSRVKDSNYGYTF.

This clonotype appeared a few times. The genes are TRBV2 and TRBJ2-7; weak D call: TRBD2 (5 bases). There are 13 residues in the CDR3. V lost 8 bases and J lost 7, with 18 bases in between. Germline CDR1 and CDR2: SNHLY and FYNNEI. The CDR3 DNA reads TGTGCCAGCGGATTACGGGGTGTAATAGAGCAGTACTTC. Amino acids: CASGLRGVIEQYF.